The rows below give T cell receptor beta chains drawn from one sample of a study of cytomegalovirus exposure and HLA in healthy donors. Data came from immunoSEQ multiplex PCR; TCRdb stores just in-frame clones and leaves some out. The sample lists tens of thousands of clones, around 77% occurring once. The sequenced sample was PBMCs. The receptor source for this set is a woman between 40 and 55 years old in good health and CMV-seropositive. Both conserved end residues are part of each CDR3. The order of the fields is D gene, clone size, V gene, J gene, CDR3 length, CDR3 DNA, CDR3 protein. The D gene is left open where the match is weak. A row's size may be missing; if present it is once, few, many or a size class.

D: NA; size: NA; V: TRBV7-9; J: TRBJ1-6; length: 17; DNA: TGTGCCAGCAGCCCGGGGACACAAGGCTCCTATAATTCACCCCTCCACTTT; CDR3: CASSPGTQGSYNSPLHF
D: NA; size: NA; V: TRBV14; J: TRBJ1-2; length: 13; DNA: TGTGCCAGCAGCCCCCGACAGGAATTTGGCTACACCTTC; CDR3: CASSPRQEFGYTF
D: NA; size: NA; V: TRBV6-6; J: TRBJ1-1; length: 15; DNA: TGTGCCAGCAGTTACTCACTCCAGGTTAAAACTGAAGCTTTCTTT; CDR3: CASSYSLQVKTEAFF
D: NA; size: once; V: TRBV10-2; J: TRBJ2-2; length: 15; DNA: TGCGCCAGCGGCGGGGCAGCTTCGAACACCGGGGAGCTGTTTTTT; CDR3: CASGGAASNTGELFF
D: NA; size: NA; V: TRBV10-3; J: TRBJ1-6; length: 14; DNA: TGTGCCATCACCAAGGAGGCAGGCGGCTCACCCCTCCACTTT; CDR3: CAITKEAGGSPLHF
D: TRBD2; size: NA; V: TRBV4-3; J: TRBJ2-5; length: 17; DNA: TGCGCCAGCAGCCAAGCGGCTAGCGGGGATCCGGCGGAGACCCAGTACTTC; CDR3: CASSQAASGDPAETQYF
D: NA; size: NA; V: TRBV29-1; J: TRBJ1-1; length: 13; DNA: TGCAGCGTTGAAGAACACCGGAACACTGAAGCTTTCTTT; CDR3: CSVEEHRNTEAFF
D: NA; size: NA; V: TRBV7-2; J: TRBJ1-2; length: 13; DNA: TGTGCCAGCAGCTTAGGGGGCTGGTATGGCTACACCTTC; CDR3: CASSLGGWYGYTF
D: NA; size: NA; V: TRBV7-9; J: TRBJ1-1; length: 13; DNA: TGTGCCAGCAGACTTACAGAGAACACTGAAGCTTTCTTT; CDR3: CASRLTENTEAFF
D: TRBD2; size: NA; V: TRBV4-1; J: TRBJ2-5; length: 15; DNA: TGCGCCAGCAGCCAAGTCCTAGCGGGGGGAGAGACCCAGTACTTC; CDR3: CASSQVLAGGETQYF
D: NA; size: NA; V: TRBV9; J: TRBJ1-1; length: 13; DNA: TGTGCCAGCAGCGTGGACTGGCGGACTGAAGCTTTCTTT; CDR3: CASSVDWRTEAFF
D: NA; size: NA; V: TRBV29-1; J: TRBJ1-4; length: 12; DNA: TGCAGCGTATCACAGGGAGAGGAAAAACTGTTTTTT; CDR3: CSVSQGEEKLFF
D: NA; size: NA; V: TRBV19; J: TRBJ2-3; length: 15; DNA: TGTGCCAGTAGCCTAGGGGTGGCGAGGACAGATACGCAGTATTTT; CDR3: CASSLGVARTDTQYF
D: NA; size: few; V: TRBV28; J: TRBJ2-7; length: 15; DNA: TGTGCCAGCAGTTTTGTCGACAGGACTTCCTACGAGCAGTACTTC; CDR3: CASSFVDRTSYEQYF
D: NA; size: NA; V: TRBV5-1; J: TRBJ2-1; length: 14; DNA: TGCGCCAGCAGCTCCCGACAGTCCTACAATGAGCAGTTCTTC; CDR3: CASSSRQSYNEQFF
D: NA; size: NA; V: TRBV11-2; J: TRBJ2-7; length: 16; DNA: TGTGCCAGCAGCATACGTGCCACTCACTATCCCTACGAGCAGTACTTC; CDR3: CASSIRATHYPYEQYF
D: NA; size: NA; V: TRBV4-3; J: TRBJ2-3; length: 17; DNA: TGCGCCAGCAGCCAAGTCCTGACGAGAGGTAGCACAGATACGCAGTATTTT; CDR3: CASSQVLTRGSTDTQYF
D: TRBD2; size: NA; V: TRBV7-2; J: TRBJ2-7; length: 14; DNA: TGTGCCAGCAGCTCTGGACTAGCTGAGTACGAGCAGTACTTC; CDR3: CASSSGLAEYEQYF
D: TRBD1; size: NA; V: TRBV5-1; J: TRBJ1-6; length: 14; DNA: TGCGCCAGCAGCAGCGGACAGGGAAATTCACCCCTCCACTTT; CDR3: CASSSGQGNSPLHF
D: NA; size: NA; V: TRBV21-1; J: TRBJ1-6; length: 15; DNA: TGTGCCAGCAGCAAGGCGCTACCAGGTAATTCACCCCTCCACTTT; CDR3: CASSKALPGNSPLHF
D: NA; size: NA; V: TRBV4-3; J: TRBJ1-2; length: 14; DNA: TGCGCCAGCAGCCATTCTGGGAGGGGCTATGGCTACACCTTC; CDR3: CASSHSGRGYGYTF
D: TRBD1; size: few; V: TRBV4-1; J: TRBJ1-2; length: 14; DNA: TGCGCCAGCAGCCAACATGGACAGGTCCCTGGCTACACCTTC; CDR3: CASSQHGQVPGYTF
D: NA; size: NA; V: TRBV5-3; J: TRBJ1-6; length: 23; DNA: TGTGCCAGAAGCTTGGTTAGGCCTCGGGGTTACGGGAACTTTAGCTCCTATAATTCACCCCTCCACTTT; CDR3: CARSLVRPRGYGNFSSYNSPLHF
D: NA; size: NA; V: TRBV2; J: TRBJ2-7; length: 14; DNA: TGTGCCAGCAGGAGGCGGCAGGAGGGCTACGAGCAGTACTTC; CDR3: CASRRRQEGYEQYF
D: TRBD1; size: NA; V: TRBV5-1; J: TRBJ1-2; length: 16; DNA: TGCGCCAGCAGCCCAAACAGGGAGGGACAGGGGTCTGGCTACACCTTC; CDR3: CASSPNREGQGSGYTF
D: TRBD1; size: NA; V: TRBV7-2; J: TRBJ2-1; length: 13; DNA: TGTGCCAGCAGCGTTTACAGGGGGAATGAGCAGTTCTTC; CDR3: CASSVYRGNEQFF
D: NA; size: NA; V: TRBV10-1; J: TRBJ1-6; length: 18; DNA: TGCGCCAGCAGTGACCCTCGGGGGGGGGATACGGATAATTCACCCCTCCACTTT; CDR3: CASSDPRGGDTDNSPLHF
D: TRBD1; size: NA; V: TRBV19; J: TRBJ1-5; length: 16; DNA: TGTGCCAGTAAGGTGGAGGGGGCACGGGACCATCAGCCCCAGCATTTT; CDR3: CASKVEGARDHQPQHF
D: TRBD1; size: NA; V: TRBV19; J: TRBJ1-1; length: 15; DNA: TGTGCCAGTAGCTCATCAGGGGGATCGGGCACTGAAGCTTTCTTT; CDR3: CASSSSGGSGTEAFF
D: TRBD1; size: few; V: TRBV2; J: TRBJ1-6; length: 12; DNA: TGTGCCACCGGGACAGGGGGGTCACCCCTCCACTTT; CDR3: CATGTGGSPLHF
D: TRBD1; size: NA; V: TRBV4-2; J: TRBJ2-3; length: 16; DNA: TGTGCCAGCAGCCAAGGGTGGACAGGTTCGGCAGATACGCAGTATTTT; CDR3: CASSQGWTGSADTQYF